This T cell receptor (beta chain) was documented in a study of post-analysis software for immune sequencing data. Study-wide results and caveats: Roughly 5 TRBV segments (TRBV5-6, TRBV5-1 and TRBV20-1 among them) occurred more frequently in patients than in controls.

Of note for this clonotype: The antigen is not known. Germline and junction disagree at one end, which may indicate a read error.

TCR beta libraries were prepared from cDNA with unique molecular identifiers. TCRdb re-derived calls from the PCR reads in MiXCR, one entry per CDR3 protein. The sample has approximately 260,000 distinct CDR3 sequences, 36% seen once. Germline CDR1 and CDR2: SGHRS and YFSETQ. This CDR3 has 15 residues. The chain has TRBV5-1 and TRBJ1-1; D possibly corresponds to TRBD1 (6 bases). Specimen: blood. The TCR comes from a girl aged 10-17 years with multiple sclerosis. This CDR3 is CASRKQGSMNAEAFF. The DNA of the CDR3 is TGCGCCAGCAGAAAGCAGGGGTCTATGAACGCTGAAGCTTTCTTT.